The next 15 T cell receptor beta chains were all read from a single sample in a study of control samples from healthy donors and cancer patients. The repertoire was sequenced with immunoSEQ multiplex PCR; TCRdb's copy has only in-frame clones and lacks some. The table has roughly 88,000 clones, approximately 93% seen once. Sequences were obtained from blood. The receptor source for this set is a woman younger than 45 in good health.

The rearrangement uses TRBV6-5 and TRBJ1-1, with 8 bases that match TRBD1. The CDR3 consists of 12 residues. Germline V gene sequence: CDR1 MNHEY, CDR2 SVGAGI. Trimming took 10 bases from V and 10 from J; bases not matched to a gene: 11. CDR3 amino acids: CATLTPTGVAFF. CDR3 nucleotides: TGTGCCACCTTAACCCCGACAGGGGTAGCTTTCTTT.

The CDR3 sequence is CASSQGLLTSKTGELFF. Written as DNA, the CDR3 is TGCGCCAGCAGCCAAGGGCTCCTGACTAGCAAAACCGGGGAGCTGTTTTTT. V gene TRBV4-1 combines with J gene TRBJ2-2, with 7 nucleotides matching TRBD2. From germline, CDR1 is MGHRA and CDR2 YSYEKL. V gave up 1 base and J gave up 5 bases; unmatched junction bases: 10. The CDR3 runs 17 residues.

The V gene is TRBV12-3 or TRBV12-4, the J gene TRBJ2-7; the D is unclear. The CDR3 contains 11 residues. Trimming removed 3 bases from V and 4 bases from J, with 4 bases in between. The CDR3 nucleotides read TGTGCCAGCAGTTTCTTATACGAGCAGTACTTC. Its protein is CASSFLYEQYF.

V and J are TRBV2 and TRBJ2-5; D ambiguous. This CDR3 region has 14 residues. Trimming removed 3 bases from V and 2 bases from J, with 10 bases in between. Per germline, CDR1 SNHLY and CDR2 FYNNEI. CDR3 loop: CASSDGTTQETQYF. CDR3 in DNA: TGTGCCAGCAGTGACGGTACCACACAAGAGACCCAGTACTTC.

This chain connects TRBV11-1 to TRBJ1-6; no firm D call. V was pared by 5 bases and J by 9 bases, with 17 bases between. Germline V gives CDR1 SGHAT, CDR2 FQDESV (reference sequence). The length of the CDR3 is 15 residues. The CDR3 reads CASSISQTSGSPLHF. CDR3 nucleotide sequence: TGTGCCAGCAGCATATCCCAGACTTCGGGTTCACCCCTCCACTTT.

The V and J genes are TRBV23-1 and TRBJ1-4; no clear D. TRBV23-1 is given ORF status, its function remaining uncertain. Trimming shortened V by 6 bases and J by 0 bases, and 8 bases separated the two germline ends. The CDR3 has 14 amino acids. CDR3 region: CASRGLATNEKLFF. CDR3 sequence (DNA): TGCGCCAGCAGAGGGCTCGCAACTAATGAAAAACTGTTTTTT.

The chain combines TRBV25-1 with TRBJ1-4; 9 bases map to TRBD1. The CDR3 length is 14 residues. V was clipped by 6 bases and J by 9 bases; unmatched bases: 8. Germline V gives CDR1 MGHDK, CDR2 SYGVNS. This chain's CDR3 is CASSLGQGYKKLFF. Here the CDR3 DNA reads TGTGCCAGCAGCCTGGGACAGGGCTACAAAAAACTGTTTTTT.

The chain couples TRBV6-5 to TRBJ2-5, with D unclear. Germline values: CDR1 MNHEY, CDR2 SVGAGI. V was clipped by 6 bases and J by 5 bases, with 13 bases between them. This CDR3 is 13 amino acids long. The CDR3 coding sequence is TGTGCCAGCAGACCCGCCATCTCCGAGACCCAGTACTTC. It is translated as CASRPAISETQYF.

The CDR3 DNA sequence: TGTGCCAGCAGCTTAGGGGTTCGGCTAGCGGGAGCGCATCAAGAGACCCAGTACTTC. It codes for CASSLGVRLAGAHQETQYF. The rearrangement uses TRBV11-3 and TRBJ2-5; TRBD2 matches 10 bases. The CDR3 runs 19 residues. Trimming at V came to 1 base and at J to 2 bases, leaving 13 bases not matched to a gene. The germline CDR1 and CDR2 sequences are SGHNT and YENEEA. The full variable domain, its missing parts supplied by reference TRBV11-3 and TRBJ2-5, is EAGVVQSPRYKIIEKKQPVAFWCNPISGHNTLYWYLQNLGQGPELLIRYENEEAVDDSQLPKDRFSAERLKGVDSTLKIQPAELGDSAVYLCASSLGVRLAGAHQETQYFGPGTRLLVL.

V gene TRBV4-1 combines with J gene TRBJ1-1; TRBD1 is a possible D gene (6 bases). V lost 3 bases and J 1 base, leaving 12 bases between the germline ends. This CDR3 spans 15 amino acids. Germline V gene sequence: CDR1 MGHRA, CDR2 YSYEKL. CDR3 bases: TGCGCCAGCAGCCATGACTCGACAGGGAACACTGAAGCTTTCTTT. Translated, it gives CASSHDSTGNTEAFF.

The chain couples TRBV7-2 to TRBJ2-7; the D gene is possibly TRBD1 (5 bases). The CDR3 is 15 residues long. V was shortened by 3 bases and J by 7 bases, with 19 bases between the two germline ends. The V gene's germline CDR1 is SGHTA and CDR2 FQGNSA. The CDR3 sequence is CASSFFGFRVREQYF. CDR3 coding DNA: TGTGCCAGCAGCTTTTTTGGTTTCAGGGTGCGAGAGCAGTACTTC.

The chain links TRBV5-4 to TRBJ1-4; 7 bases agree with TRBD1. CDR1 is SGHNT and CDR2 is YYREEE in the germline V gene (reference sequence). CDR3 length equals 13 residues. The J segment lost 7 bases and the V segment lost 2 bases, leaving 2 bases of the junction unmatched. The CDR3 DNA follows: TGTGCCAGCAGCTTCGGGACAGTTGAAAAACTGTTTTTT. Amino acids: CASSFGTVEKLFF.

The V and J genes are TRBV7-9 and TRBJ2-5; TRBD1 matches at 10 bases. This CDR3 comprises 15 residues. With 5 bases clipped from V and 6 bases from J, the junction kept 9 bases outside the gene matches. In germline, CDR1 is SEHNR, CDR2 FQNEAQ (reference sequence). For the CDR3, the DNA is TGTGCCAGCAGCCCGGGGACAGGGGAGAGAAAGACCCAGTACTTC. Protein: CASSPGTGERKTQYF.

The DNA for the CDR3 is TGCAGCGCCACCTTACAGGGATCGCCAGATACGCAGTATTTT. Residues: CSATLQGSPDTQYF. The chain links TRBV29-1 to TRBJ2-3, with D perhaps TRBD1 (6 bases). V was shortened by 7 bases and J by 4 bases, with 18 bases between the two germline ends. This CDR3 is 14 amino acids long. The germline V gene encodes CDR1 SQVTM and CDR2 ANQGSEA.

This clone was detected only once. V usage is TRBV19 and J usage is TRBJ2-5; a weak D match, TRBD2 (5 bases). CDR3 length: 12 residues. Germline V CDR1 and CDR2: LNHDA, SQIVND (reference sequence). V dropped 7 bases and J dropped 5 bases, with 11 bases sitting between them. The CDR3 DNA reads TGTGCCAGTAACCGGGGTAGGGAGACCCAGTACTTC. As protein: CASNRGRETQYF.